This passage covers 27 T cell receptor beta chains from one sample sequenced in a study of shared clonotypes between healthy human individuals. Libraries were prepared by immunoSEQ multiplex PCR; TCRdb keeps only in-frame clonotypes and omits some of them. In the table there are about 320,000 clones, around 87% of which are singletons. Sequenced: memory CD8+ T cells sorted from blood. Sample subset: CD45RO+ cells pooled with CCR7-negative TemRA cells. All receptors come from a man younger than 30 in good health.

V is TRBV5-6 and J is TRBJ2-3, with a weak D call TRBD1 (6 bases). The CDR3 is made up of 16 amino acids. The V end lost 2 bases, the J end lost 0 bases, and 13 bases lay between the germline ends. The germline V gene has CDR1 SGHDT and CDR2 YYEEEE. The CDR3 nucleotides read TGTGCCAGCAGCTTTTGGACAGCCTCTAGCACAGATACGCAGTATTTT. It encodes CASSFWTASSTDTQYF.

The DNA for the CDR3 is TGTGCCAGCAGCTTAGAAATGGTGGCGGAGACCAAAAACATTCAGTACTTC. Encoded protein: CASSLEMVAETKNIQYF. This chain connects TRBV7-9 to TRBJ2-4; D not certain. Trimming took off 1 base at V and 2 bases at J, with 15 bases between the two ends. In germline, CDR1 is SEHNR, CDR2 FQNEAQ (reference sequence). This CDR3 contains 17 residues.

The genes are TRBV11-2 and TRBJ2-7, with a tentative D call TRBD2 (5 bases). This CDR3 has 16 residues. Trimming took off 4 bases at V and 3 bases at J, with 19 bases between the two ends. The germline V gene has CDR1 SGHAT and CDR2 FQNNGV. The CDR3 protein is CASSSFPEVGYYEQYF. CDR3 DNA: TGTGCCAGCAGCTCATTCCCGGAGGTGGGTTACTACGAGCAGTACTTC.

The sample holds a few counts of this clone. The chain links TRBV9 to TRBJ2-3, with 8 positions matching TRBD2. The CDR3 sequence is 15 residues long. V was pared by 0 bases and J by 6 bases, with 6 bases of the junction left unmatched. The germline CDR1 and CDR2 sequences are SGDLS and YYNGEE. The CDR3 region is CASSVASGPWDTQYF. The CDR3, as DNA: TGTGCCAGCAGCGTAGCTAGCGGGCCCTGGGATACGCAGTATTTT.

The chain combines TRBV7-8 with TRBJ2-3; maybe TRBD2 (5 bases). The V gene lost 2 bases and the J gene lost 6 bases, with 18 bases spanning the gap. The CDR3 has 16 amino acids. Germline-derived CDR1 and CDR2 are SGHVS and FQNEAQ. The CDR3 sequence is CASSLFGSQAEDTQYF. The CDR3 DNA is TGTGCCAGCAGCTTATTTGGGAGCCAGGCGGAGGATACGCAGTATTTT.

This chain uses TRBV13 with TRBJ2-7; D might be TRBD1 (6 bases). The length of the CDR3 is 12 residues. Germline values: CDR1 PRHDT, CDR2 FYEKMQ (reference sequence). Between the trimmed V and J ends, which lost 5 bases and 7 bases, there was a span of 12 bases. Here the CDR3 reads CASSVIGGEQYF. CDR3 DNA: TGTGCCAGCAGCGTCATAGGGGGTGAGCAGTACTTC.

The chain recombines TRBV28 with TRBJ1-2, with D hard to call. The CDR3 consists of 12 residues. The V and J ends lost 3 bases and 1 base respectively, with 3 bases between them. Germline V lookup: CDR1 MDHEN, CDR2 SYDVKM. The CDR3 bases are TGTGCCAGCAGTTTCTATAACTATGGCTACACCTTC. Its protein product is CASSFYNYGYTF.

The count of this clone is one. This chain uses TRBV27 with TRBJ2-5; possibly TRBD2 for D (6 bases). V shed 3 bases and J shed 2 bases, with 13 bases lying between them. The CDR3 runs to 15 residues. From germline, CDR1 is MNHEY and CDR2 SMNVEV (reference sequence). The DNA for the CDR3 is TGTGCCAGCAGTTTCGGCGGGGTCAGGCAAGAGACCCAGTACTTC. Residues: CASSFGGVRQETQYF.

This clone has more than one count but fewer than ten. The V call is TRBV30, the J call TRBJ1-1; D gene uncertain. The V gene's germline CDR1 is GTSNPN and CDR2 SVGIG (reference sequence). V was trimmed by 0 bases and J by 0 bases, leaving 11 bases between them. This CDR3 comprises 15 residues. As DNA, the CDR3 is TGTGCCTGGAGTGTACGTGGGGTTGTGAACACTGAAGCTTTCTTT. The encoded protein is CAWSVRGVVNTEAFF.

The chain joins TRBV12-5 to TRBJ1-1; D possibly corresponds to TRBD1 (5 bases). Germline V CDR1 and CDR2: LGHNT, FRNRAP. This CDR3 contains 13 residues. With 4 bases removed from V and 3 bases from J, the gap between germline ends came to 9 bases. The CDR3 DNA is TGTGCTAGTGGTTCTCCAGGGTACACTGAAGCTTTCTTT. Protein product: CASGSPGYTEAFF.

A single count supports this clone. The genes are TRBV6-1 and TRBJ1-6; D remains ambiguous. The CDR3 has 13 residues. Deletions cut 5 bases from V and 6 bases from J, with 8 bases between. The V gene's germline CDR1 is MNHNS and CDR2 SASEGT. The CDR3 nucleotides read TGTGCCAGCAGTAAGACCGGTAATTCACCCCTCCACTTT. This gives the protein CASSKTGNSPLHF.

This clone was detected a few times. Other DNA variants within this sample encode the same CDR3. The chain is built from TRBV6-1 and TRBJ2-7; 12 positions agree with TRBD2. V was pared by 1 base and J by 3 bases, with 1 base of the junction left unmatched. This CDR3 is built from 15 residues. Germline V gene sequence: CDR1 MNHNS, CDR2 SASEGT. Here the CDR3 reads CASSEGLAGDYEQYF. The CDR3 nucleotides are TGTGCCAGCAGTGAAGGACTAGCGGGGGACTACGAGCAGTACTTC.

The CDR3 bases are TGCAGCGTTGAACAGGGGGCGACTGAGACCCAGTACTTC. It codes for CSVEQGATETQYF. V gene TRBV29-1 combines with J gene TRBJ2-5, with 8 bases matching TRBD1. V dropped 2 bases and J dropped 5; count of bases not matched to a gene: 4. The germline V gene has CDR1 SQVTM and CDR2 ANQGSEA. The CDR3 runs 13 residues.

J is TRBJ1-4 and V is TRBV27; 8 bases map to TRBD1. The germline V gene has CDR1 MNHEY and CDR2 SMNVEV (reference sequence). This CDR3 contains 16 residues. V lost 4 bases to trimming and J lost 8 bases; unmatched junction nucleotides: 12. For the CDR3, the DNA is TGTGCCAGCAGTTCGTCTTGGACAGGGCAGAGGGAAAAACTGTTTTTT. It is translated as CASSSSWTGQREKLFF.

The chain uses TRBV9 and TRBJ2-2; 10 nucleotides align to TRBD2. J lost 6 bases, V lost 4 bases, and 9 bases had no gene match. The CDR3 consists of 16 residues. Germline V gives CDR1 SGDLS, CDR2 YYNGEE. CDR3 DNA: TGTGCCAGCAGCTTTGCTAGCGGGAGCTTCCCCGGGGAGCTGTTTTTT. Amino acids: CASSFASGSFPGELFF. Together with reference TRBV9 and TRBJ2-2, the CDR3 gives the full variable domain: DSGVTQTPKHLITATGQRVTLRCSPRSGDLSVYWYQQSLDQGLQFLIQYYNGEERAKGNILERFSAQQFPDLHSELNLSSLELGDSALYFCASSFASGSFPGELFFGEGSRLTVL.

This clone was seen a few times. One junction end disagrees with the germline gene, perhaps due to a read error. V and J are TRBV7-9 and TRBJ2-7, with 7 positions matching TRBD2. The CDR3 is made up of 17 amino acids. Germline CDR1 reads SEHNR; CDR2 reads FQNEAQ (reference sequence). The CDR3 DNA reads TGTGCCAGCAGCTTAGACGGGCCGACTAGCCTCTCCCACGAGCAGTACTTC. Amino acids: CASSLDGPTSLSHEQYF.

This clone was seen more than once but under ten times. The gene calls are TRBV5-1 and TRBJ2-3, with a weak D call TRBD2 (7 bases). The germline V and J ends were trimmed by 1 base and 5 bases, with 17 bases remaining between them. The V gene's germline CDR1 is SGHRS and CDR2 YFSETQ. The CDR3 runs to 16 residues. DNA of the CDR3: TGCGCCAGCAGCTTGTTAGGGGGGGCCGCCGTAGATACGCAGTATTTT. This translates into CASSLLGGAAVDTQYF. Full variable domain (rest looked up from reference TRBV5-1 and TRBJ2-3): KAGVTQTPRYLIKTRGQQVTLSCSPISGHRSVSWYQQTPGQGLQFLFEYFSETQRNKGNFPGRFSGRQFSNSRSEMNVSTLELGDSALYLCASSLLGGAAVDTQYFGPGTRLTVL.

CDR3 residues: CATGFGGIWDIQYF. Written as DNA, the CDR3 is TGTGCCACCGGATTCGGGGGAATATGGGACATTCAGTACTTC. V and J are TRBV28 and TRBJ2-4; a weak D match, TRBD2 (6 bases). Germline V gene sequence: CDR1 MDHEN, CDR2 SYDVKM. The CDR3 extends over 14 amino acids. V lost 10 bases and J 8 bases, leaving 21 bases between the germline ends. Looking up the rest from reference TRBV28 and TRBJ2-4 gives the full variable domain: DVKVTQSSRYLVKRTGEKVFLECVQDMDHENMFWYRQDPGLGLRLIYFSYDVKMKEKGDIPEGYSVSREKKERFSLILESASTNQTSMYLCATGFGGIWDIQYFGAGTRLSVL.

V gene TRBV2 combines with J gene TRBJ2-7; TRBD2 agrees at 9 bases. Germline CDR1 and CDR2: SNHLY and FYNNEI. The CDR3 loop spans 15 amino acids. V shed 2 bases and J 2 bases; nucleotides not matched to a gene: 4. CDR3 sequence (DNA): TGTGCCAGCAGTGAATTAGCGGGAGACACCTACGAGCAGTACTTC. Its protein product is CASSELAGDTYEQYF.

This clone was recorded only once. The rearrangement links TRBV14 to TRBJ2-3; D possibly corresponds to TRBD2 (5 bases). Germline CDR1 and CDR2: SGHDN and FVKESK. V lost 0 bases and J lost 1, with 11 bases in between. The CDR3 sequence is 16 residues long. CDR3 nucleotide sequence: TGTGCCAGCAGCCAAGATCTGAGGGTTGGCACAGATACGCAGTATTTT. It translates to CASSQDLRVGTDTQYF.

The chain uses TRBV6-5 and TRBJ2-7; TRBD1 is a possible D gene (6 bases). The CDR3 has 13 residues. Germline V lookup: CDR1 MNHEY, CDR2 SVGAGI. Trimming pared 8 bases from V and 3 bases from J, leaving 14 bases between. Written as DNA, the CDR3 is TGTGCCAGCTCGACAGGCGAGGGCTACGAGCAGTACTTC. Its translation is CASSTGEGYEQYF.

This clone was detected once. The chain links TRBV7-2 to TRBJ2-5; possibly TRBD1 for D (6 bases). V lost 5 bases and J 2 bases, leaving 21 bases between the germline ends. The CDR3 extends over 17 amino acids. Germline V gene sequence: CDR1 SGHTA, CDR2 FQGNSA. CDR3 sequence: CASSPALRGTSQETQYF. The CDR3 nucleotides read TGTGCCAGCAGCCCGGCCTTGAGGGGGACGTCACAAGAGACCCAGTACTTC. Full variable domain (missing parts from reference TRBV7-2 and TRBJ2-5): GAGVSQSPSNKVTEKGKDVELRCDPISGHTALYWYRQSLGQGLEFLIYFQGNSAPDKSGLPSDRFSAERTGGSVSTLTIQRTQQEDSAVYLCASSPALRGTSQETQYFGPGTRLLVL.

CDR3: CASSPPLGQGEYNEQFF. The CDR3 nucleotides read TGTGCCAGCTCACCACCGCTTGGACAGGGAGAATACAATGAGCAGTTCTTC. The rearrangement joins TRBV18 to TRBJ2-1, with TRBD1 matching over 8 bases. V lost 0 bases and J lost 4; bases outside the gene matches: 8. Germline values: CDR1 KGHSH, CDR2 LQKENI. This CDR3 has 17 residues. The full variable domain, rest sourced from reference TRBV18 and TRBJ2-1, is NAGVMQNPRHLVRRRGQEARLRCSPMKGHSHVYWYRQLPEEGLKFMVYLQKENIIDESGMPKERFSAEFPKEGPSILRIQQVVRGDSAAYFCASSPPLGQGEYNEQFFGPGTRLTVL.

The chain employs TRBV27 and TRBJ2-7; a weak D match, TRBD2 (5 bases). Trimming removed 0 bases from V and 3 bases from J, with 15 bases in between. CDR1 and CDR2 from the germline V gene are MNHEY and SMNVEV (reference sequence). CDR3 length equals 16 residues. As DNA, the CDR3 is TGTGCCAGCAGTTTATCCGCGGGCTCTCTACGCTACGAGCAGTACTTC. Its protein product is CASSLSAGSLRYEQYF.

V and J are TRBV5-1 and TRBJ2-3, with D possibly TRBD2 on 6 matching bases. The germline gives CDR1 SGHRS, CDR2 YFSETQ. Trimming removed 3 bases at V and 4 bases at J, with 6 bases between. CDR3 length equals 12 residues. The CDR3 DNA reads as TGCGCCAGCAGCTGGGAGGCAGATACGCAGTATTTT. It is translated as CASSWEADTQYF.

This chain joins TRBV4-3 and TRBJ1-2; D gene uncertain. This CDR3 contains 13 residues. Looked up from germline, CDR1 is LGHNA and CDR2 is YSLEER. Trimming shortened V by 0 bases and J by 4 bases, and 6 bases separated the two germline ends. The CDR3 here is CASSQDLSYGYTF. In DNA, the CDR3 is TGCGCCAGCAGCCAAGATTTGAGCTATGGCTACACCTTC.

V usage is TRBV5-4 and J usage is TRBJ2-1; D is unresolved. The CDR3 is made up of 11 amino acids. V lost 5 bases and J 5 bases, leaving 5 bases between the germline ends. Germline CDR1 reads SGHNT; CDR2 reads YYREEE (reference sequence). The CDR3, as DNA: TGTGCCAGCAGGACCGACAATGAGCAGTTCTTC. Residues: CASRTDNEQFF.